This T cell receptor beta chain originates from a study of cytomegalovirus exposure and HLA in healthy donors. Concerning this clone: Its antigen is undetermined.

CDR1 and CDR2 from the germline V gene are SEHNR and FQNEAQ (reference sequence). Trimming removed 0 bases at V and 5 bases at J, with 10 bases between. The CDR3 runs 14 residues. In the PCR, 60 Vbeta and 13 Jbeta primers were used. Libraries were prepared by immunoSEQ multiplex PCR; TCRdb keeps only in-frame clonotypes and omits some of them. This sample has fewer than 200,000 clones; 80% occur once, and the top ten carry 4% to 5.5%. Overall study findings and caveats: The study flagged around 160 TCR beta chains as cytomegalovirus-associated. Later analysis showed TCR association rates varying by HLA locus, highest for DRB1 and lowest for HLA-C. Fewer N-insertions than the roughly 630-donor mean were reportedly shown by an Asian-associated ancestry cluster in a later analysis.

The receptor's source is a man under 40 in good health and CMV-seronegative. Sequenced material: PBMCs. V gene TRBV7-9 combines with J gene TRBJ1-1, with a weak D call TRBD1 (6 bases). The CDR3 coding sequence is TGTGCCAGCAGCTTAGCACAGGGTGGGACTGAAGCTTTCTTT. It specifies CASSLAQGGTEAFF.